The clone carrying this TCR beta chain was observed at least ten times. These data belong to a study of early T cells in non-severe SARS-CoV-2 infection. TCRdb ran MiXCR on the 5' RACE reads and lists one entry per CDR3 protein. The sample holds approximately 38,000 distinct CDR3 sequences, under 4.5% seen once. This CDR3 comprises 15 residues. The V gene lost 4 bases and the J gene lost 7 bases, with 16 bases spanning the gap. CDR1 is SEHNR, CDR2 FQNEAQ, per germline (reference sequence). This chain uses TRBV7-9 with TRBJ1-4; D is undetermined. Material: whole blood. This receptor was taken from an adult who was a healthcare worker with PCR-confirmed SARS-CoV-2 infection or an uninfected control (not recorded which). The CDR3 loop is CASSSQDGVGEKLFF. In nucleotides, the CDR3 is TGTGCCAGCAGCTCCCAAGACGGAGTAGGTGAAAAACTGTTTTTT.